This TCR beta chain appears in the sequencing data of a study of low-dose radiotherapy and immunotherapy resistance in tumors. Both TCRalpha and TCRbeta chains were reverse transcribed with V-gene-specific primers. TCR amplification used roughly 18 PCR cycles, a constant-region primer and a V-primer adapter. One entry per CDR3 protein, called by TCRdb with MiXCR from the reads. The sample includes around 69,000 distinct CDR3 sequences, more than 25% of them seen just once. As for time point: before trial treatment. Sample: PBMCs, taken before treatment. This receptor was identified in a female donor with ovarian cancer.

The CDR3 sequence: CSARDRDRGSQPQHF. CDR3 bases: TGCAGTGCTAGGGACCGGGACAGGGGTAGTCAGCCCCAGCATTTT. V gene TRBV20-1 combines with J gene TRBJ1-5; TRBD1 agrees at 10 bases. Germline CDR1 is DFQATT and CDR2 is SNEGSKA (reference sequence). The V and J ends lost 3 bases and 6 bases, in that order; junction bases with no gene match: 8. This CDR3 is 15 amino acids long.